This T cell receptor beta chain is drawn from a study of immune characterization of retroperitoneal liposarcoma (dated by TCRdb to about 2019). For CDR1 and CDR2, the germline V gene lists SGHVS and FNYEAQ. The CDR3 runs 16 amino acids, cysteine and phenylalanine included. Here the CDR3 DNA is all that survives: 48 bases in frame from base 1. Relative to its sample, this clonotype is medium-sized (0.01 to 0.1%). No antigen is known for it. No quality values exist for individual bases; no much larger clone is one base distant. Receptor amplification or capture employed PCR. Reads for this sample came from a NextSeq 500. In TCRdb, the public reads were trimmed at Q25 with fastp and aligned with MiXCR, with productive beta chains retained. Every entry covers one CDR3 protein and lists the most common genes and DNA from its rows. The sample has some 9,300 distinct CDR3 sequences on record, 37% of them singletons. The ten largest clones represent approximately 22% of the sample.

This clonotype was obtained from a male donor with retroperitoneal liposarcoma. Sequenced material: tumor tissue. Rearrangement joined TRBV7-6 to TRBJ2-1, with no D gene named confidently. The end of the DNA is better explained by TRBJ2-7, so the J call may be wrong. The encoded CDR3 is CASSSPTFDFYNEQYF. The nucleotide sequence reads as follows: TGTGCCAGCAGCTCACCGACTTTCGACTTTTACAATGAGCAGTACTTC.